This TCR beta chain comes out of a study of blood T cell repertoires in COVID-19. Study information: Samples taken during acute and convalescent COVID-19 were collected in the United States, Italy and Spain. PBMCs, B-cell-depleted T cells, or T cells were the source of the cDNA or gDNA that made up the material.

Authors' analysis steps: Amplification from reference gene primers served as the basis for estimated nucleated cell counts. Assay: immunoSEQ multiplex PCR; the TCRdb copy retains only in-frame clones and omits some. The DNA was the basis for D and trimming; V, J and clone size are from that table. Altogether around 170,000 clones are present, roughly 80% being singletons, with the ten largest covering 14%. The germline V gene has CDR1 SGHRS and CDR2 YFSETQ. CDR3 length: 15 residues. Trimming stripped 5 bases from V and 2 bases from J, with 16 bases between. The sequence was obtained from a man younger than 45 with active or convalescent COVID-19. Material: peripheral blood. J is TRBJ1-2 and V is TRBV5-1; D is perhaps TRBD1 (5 bases). The CDR3 DNA sequence: TGCGCCAGCAGACCGGGGACTTTTTCAAACTATGGCTACACCTTC. Translated, it gives CASRPGTFSNYGYTF.